A selection of T cell receptor beta chains follows, all from one sample in a study of cytomegalovirus exposure and HLA in healthy donors. Measured with immunoSEQ multiplex PCR; TCRdb has only the in-frame clones, and not every one. This table has tens of thousands of clones, about two thirds appearing once. The sample taken for sequencing was PBMCs. All receptors come from a woman aged 30 to 39 in good health and CMV-seronegative. The CDR3 runs from the conserved cysteine through the conserved F or W. The D gene is left open where the match is weak. Clone size is stated in some rows and not others, as once, few, many or a class when expanded.

J gene,D gene,clone size,V gene,CDR3 protein,CDR3 DNA
TRBJ2-7,TRBD2,.,TRBV25-1,CASSECCGGVTYEQYF,TGTGCCAGCAGTGAATGTTGCGGGGGGGTCACCTACGAGCAGTACTTC
TRBJ1-2,TRBD1,.,TRBV18,CASSPRTGNYGYTF,TGTGCCAGCTCACCGCGGACAGGTAACTATGGCTACACCTTC
TRBJ2-5,.,.,TRBV30,CAWSPRLGGGETQYF,TGTGCCTGGAGTCCACGGTTAGGGGGTGGGGAGACCCAGTACTTC
TRBJ1-5,TRBD1,.,TRBV18,CASSPDGQGRQPQHF,TGTGCCAGCTCACCCGATGGACAGGGTCGACAGCCCCAGCATTTT
TRBJ2-2,.,.,TRBV30,CAWSMEWNTGELFF,TGTGCCTGGAGTATGGAGTGGAACACCGGGGAGCTGTTTTTT
TRBJ2-7,TRBD1,.,TRBV28,CASSLGTGVGEQYF,TGTGCCAGCAGTCTAGGGACAGGGGTAGGCGAGCAGTACTTC
TRBJ1-5,TRBD1,.,TRBV30,CAWSQDRGTQPQHF,TGTGCCTGGAGCCAAGACAGGGGAACCCAGCCCCAGCATTTT
TRBJ2-1,TRBD1,.,TRBV2,CASSEVGPGQGPFF,TGTGCCAGCAGTGAAGTGGGACCGGGACAGGGGCCGTTCTTC
TRBJ1-2,.,.,TRBV2,CASSDTRQDGYTF,TGTGCCAGCAGTGATACTAGACAGGACGGGTACACCTTC
TRBJ2-3,TRBD2,many,TRBV4-2,CASSQDRAGGTDTQYF,TGTGCCAGCAGCCAAGATCGGGCGGGGGGGACAGATACGCAGTATTTT
TRBJ2-3,.,.,TRBV5-1,CASSASGTDTQYF,TGCGCCAGCAGCGCCTCGGGGACAGATACGCAGTATTTT
TRBJ1-1,.,.,TRBV19,CASSMPVMNTEAFF,TGTGCCAGTAGTATGCCAGTGATGAACACTGAAGCTTTCTTT
TRBJ2-2,TRBD2,once,TRBV7-2,CASSNGGTGELFF,TGTGCCAGCAGCAACGGGGGGACCGGGGAGCTGTTTTTT
TRBJ2-2,.,.,TRBV29-1,CSVEDHIRNTGELFF,TGCAGCGTTGAAGATCACATACGGAACACCGGGGAGCTGTTTTTT
TRBJ2-5,.,once,TRBV5-4,CASSLVGGRVGETQYF,TGTGCCAGCAGCTTGGTTGGTGGCAGGGTGGGAGAGACCCAGTACTTC
TRBJ2-1,.,.,TRBV28,CASSLFLSRGALYNEQFF,TGTGCCAGCAGTTTATTCCTTTCTAGGGGTGCCCTCTACAATGAGCAGTTCTTC
TRBJ2-3,.,.,TRBV30,CAWSQGDTQYF,TGTGCCTGGAGTCAGGGGGATACGCAGTATTTT
TRBJ2-7,TRBD2,.,TRBV6-5,CATRRGAGYGEQYF,TGTGCCACCAGGCGAGGAGCGGGATATGGCGAGCAGTACTTC
TRBJ2-6,.,.,TRBV19,CASSIGSSGANVLTF,TGTGCCAGTAGTATAGGCAGTTCTGGGGCCAACGTCCTGACTTTC
TRBJ2-5,.,.,TRBV6-1,CASSEGVGPETQYF,TGTGCCAGCAGTGAAGGAGTGGGGCCTGAGACCCAGTACTTC
TRBJ2-1,.,.,TRBV6-4,CASSDSETGAEQFF,TGTGCCAGCAGTGACTCTGAGACAGGTGCGGAGCAGTTCTTC
TRBJ1-1,.,.,TRBV29-1,CSVVQIMNTEAFF,TGCAGCGTTGTACAAATCATGAACACTGAAGCTTTCTTT
TRBJ1-4,.,.,TRBV5-8,CASSLEGLNPNEKLFF,TGTGCCAGCAGCTTGGAGGGGTTAAACCCTAATGAAAAACTGTTTTTT
TRBJ1-2,.,few,TRBV6-4,CASSDTPQGIGGYTF,TGTGCCAGCAGTGACACTCCTCAGGGTATTGGCGGCTACACCTTC
TRBJ2-6,TRBD1,.,TRBV6-1,CASSESFTGALAGANVLTF,TGTGCCAGCAGTGAATCTTTCACAGGGGCCCTCGCTGGGGCCAACGTCCTGACTTTC
TRBJ1-5,TRBD1,.,TRBV10-1,CASRTGTDGQPQHF,TGCGCCAGCAGAACAGGGACAGATGGTCAGCCCCAGCATTTT
TRBJ2-7,.,.,TRBV10-3,CAISGGGPLTYEQYF,TGTGCCATCAGTGGAGGGGGACCCTTGACGTACGAGCAGTACTTC
TRBJ1-5,.,few,TRBV7-6,CASSLYRGNQPQHF,TGTGCCAGCAGCTTATATCGCGGCAATCAGCCCCAGCATTTT
TRBJ1-6,.,.,TRBV30,CAAQGRGSSYNSPLHF,TGTGCCGCCCAGGGAAGGGGAAGCTCCTATAATTCACCCCTCCACTTT
TRBJ2-7,.,once,TRBV27,CASSPLSSDEQYF,TGTGCCAGCAGTCCCCTTTCTTCCGACGAGCAGTACTTC
TRBJ2-3,TRBD1,.,TRBV5-1,CASSSGGQGRDTQYF,TGCGCCAGCAGCTCGGGGGGACAGGGTCGAGATACGCAGTATTTT
TRBJ2-5,.,.,TRBV7-8,CASSLKGVPPSQYF,TGTGCCAGCAGCTTAAAAGGAGTCCCCCCCTCCCAGTACTTC
TRBJ2-5,.,.,TRBV6-1,CASSETATQETQYF,TGTGCCAGCAGTGAAACTGCCACCCAAGAGACCCAGTACTTC
TRBJ2-5,TRBD1,.,TRBV7-3,CASSLRGQEDTQYF,TGTGCCAGCAGCTTAAGGGGACAGGAAGATACCCAGTACTTC
TRBJ2-1,.,.,TRBV30,CAWTATVNNEQFF,TGTGCCTGGACCGCTACCGTTAACAATGAGCAGTTCTTC
TRBJ1-1,.,.,TRBV5-1,CASSPTSVTEAFF,TGCGCCAGCAGTCCAACGTCGGTAACTGAAGCTTTCTTT
TRBJ1-3,.,.,TRBV30,CAWDPGHTYSGNTIYF,TGTGCCTGGGATCCGGGACACACGTACTCTGGAAACACCATATATTTT
TRBJ1-2,.,.,TRBV25-1,CASSNQGPQYGYTF,TGTGCCAGTAGTAACCAGGGGCCACAATATGGCTACACCTTC
TRBJ1-5,.,.,TRBV6-6,CASSYSWQGWDQPQHF,TGTGCCAGCAGTTACTCATGGCAGGGTTGGGATCAGCCCCAGCATTTT
TRBJ1-1,TRBD1,.,TRBV28,CASSLGLRTGVKTEAFF,TGTGCCAGCAGTTTAGGGCTTAGGACAGGGGTTAAAACTGAAGCTTTCTTT
TRBJ1-1,.,.,TRBV21-1,CASSKADTGQGEAEAFF,TGTGCCAGCAGCAAAGCTGATACAGGACAGGGAGAAGCTGAAGCTTTCTTT
TRBJ1-2,TRBD1,once,TRBV4-1,CASSQDRTTGANYGYTF,TGCGCCAGCAGCCAAGATCGAACAACAGGGGCTAACTATGGCTACACCTTC